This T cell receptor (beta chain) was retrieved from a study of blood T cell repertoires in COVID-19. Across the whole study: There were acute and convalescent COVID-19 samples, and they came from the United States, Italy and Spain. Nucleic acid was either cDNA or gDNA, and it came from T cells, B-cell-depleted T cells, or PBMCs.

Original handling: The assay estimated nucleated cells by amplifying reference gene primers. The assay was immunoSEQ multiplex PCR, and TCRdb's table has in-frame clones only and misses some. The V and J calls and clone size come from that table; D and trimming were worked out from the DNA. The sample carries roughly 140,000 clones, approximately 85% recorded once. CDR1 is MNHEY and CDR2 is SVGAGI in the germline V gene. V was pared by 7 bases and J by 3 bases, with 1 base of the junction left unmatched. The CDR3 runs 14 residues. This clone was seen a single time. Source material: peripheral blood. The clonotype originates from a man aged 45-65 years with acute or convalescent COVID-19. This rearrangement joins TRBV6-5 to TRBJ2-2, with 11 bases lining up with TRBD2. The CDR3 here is CASTGLADTGELFF. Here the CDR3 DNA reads TGTGCCAGCACGGGACTAGCGGACACCGGGGAGCTGTTTTTT.